A single sample gave rise to the 9 T cell receptor beta chains below, sequenced in a study of T cell responses to AZD1222 COVID-19 vaccine. TCRdb's table, derived via immunoSEQ multiplex PCR, lists solely in-frame clones and lacks some. The sample records roughly 100,000 clones, roughly 89% being singletons. Sequencing used peripheral blood, obtained 28 days after the second AZD1222 dose. The receptor set was obtained from an adult who received the AZD1222 COVID-19 vaccine.

The rearrangement joins TRBV6-5 to TRBJ1-2; possible D gene TRBD1, 6 bases. V was pared by 8 bases and J by 4 bases, with 20 bases between. Germline V gives CDR1 MNHEY, CDR2 SVGAGI. The CDR3 is 15 residues long. The CDR3 DNA reads as TGTGCCAGCGTGCTAGCAATCAGGGGACTCTATGGCTACACCTTC. This encodes CASVLAIRGLYGYTF.

V usage is TRBV7-9 and J usage is TRBJ2-7; perhaps D is TRBD1 or TRBD2 (5 bases each). This CDR3 has 14 residues. Between the trimmed V and J ends, which lost 1 base and 7 bases, there was a span of 14 bases. In germline, CDR1 is SEHNR, CDR2 FQNEAQ (reference sequence). Here the CDR3 DNA reads TGTGCCAGCAGCTTAGGGGGGTCAAGTCGGGAGCAGTACTTC. Translation: CASSLGGSSREQYF.

In DNA, the CDR3 is TGTGCCTGGAGTAGGGCTAGCGTCAATGAGCAGTTCTTC. Translation gives CAWSRASVNEQFF. This rearrangement joins TRBV30 to TRBJ2-1; a weak D match, TRBD2 (6 bases). Germline V gene data show CDR1 as GTSNPN and CDR2 as SVGIG (reference sequence). V was shortened by 2 bases and J by 6 bases, with 11 bases between the two germline ends. This CDR3 comprises 13 residues.

The V gene is TRBV5-6, the J gene TRBJ2-5; 7 positions agree with TRBD2. After removal of 4 bases from V and 6 bases from J, the junction contained 6 bases not matched to a gene. This CDR3 region has 13 residues. Germline CDR1 is SGHDT and CDR2 is YYEEEE. The CDR3 loop is CASSTRDYQTQYF. The CDR3 DNA reads as TGTGCCAGCAGCACCCGGGACTACCAGACCCAGTACTTC.

This rearrangement joins TRBV3-1 (or the pseudogene TRBV3-2) to TRBJ1-5, with a tentative D call TRBD1 (5 bases). CDR1 is LGHDT and CDR2 is YNNKEL in the germline V gene (reference sequence). Trimming took off 4 bases at V and 3 bases at J, with 10 bases between the two ends. This CDR3 region has 14 residues. As DNA, the CDR3 is TGTGCCAGCAGCCCGACCAGGGCCAATCAGCCCCAGCATTTT. This encodes CASSPTRANQPQHF.

The J gene is TRBJ1-1, the V gene TRBV19; weak D call: TRBD1 (5 bases). The CDR3 sequence is 16 residues long. Germline CDR1 reads LNHDA; CDR2 reads SQIVND (reference sequence). The V gene lost 6 bases and the J gene lost 1 base, with 18 bases spanning the gap. CDR3 residues: CASRPGTGLSNTEAFF. As DNA, the CDR3 is TGTGCCAGTAGACCCGGTACGGGACTTTCGAACACTGAAGCTTTCTTT.

The sample holds a few counts of this clone. The chain is built from TRBV28 and TRBJ1-2; D call uncertain. The ends were cut back, 7 bases at V and 2 bases at J, with 20 bases in the middle. CDR1 and CDR2 (germline): MDHEN, SYDVKM. The CDR3 is 16 residues long. This CDR3 reads CASTFMTGITNYGYTF. The DNA of the CDR3 is TGTGCCAGCACCTTCATGACGGGTATAACCAACTATGGCTACACCTTC.

The chain employs TRBV10-1 and TRBJ2-3, with D possibly matching TRBD1 (5 bases). The CDR3 sequence is 13 residues long. Germline CDR1 reads WNHNN; CDR2 reads SYGVQD (reference sequence). The ends were cut back, 5 bases at V and 5 bases at J, with 11 bases in the middle. CDR3 DNA: TGCGCCAGCAGTAGGACAAAAAGAGATACGCAGTATTTT. Its translation is CASSRTKRDTQYF.

The V gene is TRBV29-1, the J gene TRBJ1-2; 8 bases match TRBD1. The CDR3 spans 15 residues. The junction had 9 bases not matched to a gene; V was cut back by 3 bases and J by 3 bases. Germline V gene lookup returns CDR1 SQVTM and CDR2 ANQGSEA. CDR3 bases: TGCAGCGTTGAGGGCAGGGGGCATGGTGACTATGGCTACACCTTC. It yields the protein CSVEGRGHGDYGYTF.